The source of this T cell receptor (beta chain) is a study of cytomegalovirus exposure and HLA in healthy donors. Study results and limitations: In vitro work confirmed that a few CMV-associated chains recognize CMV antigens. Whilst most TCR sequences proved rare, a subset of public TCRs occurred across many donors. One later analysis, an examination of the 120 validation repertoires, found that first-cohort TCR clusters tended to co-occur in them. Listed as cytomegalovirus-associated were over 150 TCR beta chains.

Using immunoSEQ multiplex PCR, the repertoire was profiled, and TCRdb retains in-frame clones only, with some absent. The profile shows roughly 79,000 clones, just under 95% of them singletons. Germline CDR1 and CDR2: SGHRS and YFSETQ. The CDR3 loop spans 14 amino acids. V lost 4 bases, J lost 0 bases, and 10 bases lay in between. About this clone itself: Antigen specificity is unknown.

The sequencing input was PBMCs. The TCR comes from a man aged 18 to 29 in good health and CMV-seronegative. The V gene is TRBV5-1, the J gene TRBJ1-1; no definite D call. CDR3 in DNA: TGCGCCAGCAGCGGTTACACCGTGAACACTGAAGCTTTCTTT. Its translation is CASSGYTVNTEAFF.